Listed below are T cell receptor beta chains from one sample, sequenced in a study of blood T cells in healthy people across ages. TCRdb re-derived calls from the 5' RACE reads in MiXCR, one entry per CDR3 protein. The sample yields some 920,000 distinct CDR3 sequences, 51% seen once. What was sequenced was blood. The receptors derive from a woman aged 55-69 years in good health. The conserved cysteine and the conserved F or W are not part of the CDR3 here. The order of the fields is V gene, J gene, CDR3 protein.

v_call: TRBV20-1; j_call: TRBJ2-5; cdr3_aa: SARSPPKSETQY
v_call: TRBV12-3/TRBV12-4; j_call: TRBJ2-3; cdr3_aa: ASSRFRGLAGGPDTQY
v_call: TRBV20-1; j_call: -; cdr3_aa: SARGQTGHEQY
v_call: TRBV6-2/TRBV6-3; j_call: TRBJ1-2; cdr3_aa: TSSPSEGYT
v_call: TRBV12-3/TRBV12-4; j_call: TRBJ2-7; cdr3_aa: ASSSRDTGPNEQY
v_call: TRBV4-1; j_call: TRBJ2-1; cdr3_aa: ASSQDLAVSYNEQF
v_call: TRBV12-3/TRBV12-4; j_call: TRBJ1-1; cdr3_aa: ASSLSEGIPEAF
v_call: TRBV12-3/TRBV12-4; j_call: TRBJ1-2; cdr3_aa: ASSSGDYGYT
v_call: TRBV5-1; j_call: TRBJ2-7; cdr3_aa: ASSNGGSYEQY
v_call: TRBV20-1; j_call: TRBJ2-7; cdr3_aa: SAPTSPRAYEQY
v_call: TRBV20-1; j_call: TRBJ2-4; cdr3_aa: SAPGLTKNIQY
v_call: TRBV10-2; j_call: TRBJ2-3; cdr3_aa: ASSATGGLSTDTQY
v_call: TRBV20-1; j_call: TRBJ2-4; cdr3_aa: SASGSSEDIQY
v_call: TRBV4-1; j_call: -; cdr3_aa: ASSQGTSGRPPYNEQY
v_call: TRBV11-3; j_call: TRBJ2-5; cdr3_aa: ASSRSPLYNEQY
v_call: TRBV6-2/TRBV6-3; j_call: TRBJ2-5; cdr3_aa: ASSLLPAQETQY
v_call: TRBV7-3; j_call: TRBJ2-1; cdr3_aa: ASLAGAVDYNEQF
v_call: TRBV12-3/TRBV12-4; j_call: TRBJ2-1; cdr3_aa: ASSFRRANNEQF
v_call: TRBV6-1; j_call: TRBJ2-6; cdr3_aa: ASSDPSRAGANVLT
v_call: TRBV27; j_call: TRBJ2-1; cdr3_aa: ASSFSGTWNEQF
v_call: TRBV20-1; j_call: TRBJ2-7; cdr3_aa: SARLAGVSYEQY
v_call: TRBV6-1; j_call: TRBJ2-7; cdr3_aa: ASTPGLGPYEQY
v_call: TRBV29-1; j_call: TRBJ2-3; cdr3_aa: SGRAGLGTDTQY
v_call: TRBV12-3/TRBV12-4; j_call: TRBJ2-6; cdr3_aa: ASSPPRGLRANVLT
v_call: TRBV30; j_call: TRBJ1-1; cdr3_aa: AWRGLVNTEAF
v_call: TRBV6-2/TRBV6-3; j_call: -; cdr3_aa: ASSYSSLGSFSYEQY
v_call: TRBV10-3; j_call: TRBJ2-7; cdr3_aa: AISETGQGVGEQY
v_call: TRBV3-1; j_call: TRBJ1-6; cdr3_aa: ASSQVRTLSPLH
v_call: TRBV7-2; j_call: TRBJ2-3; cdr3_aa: ASNRPSGSTDTQY
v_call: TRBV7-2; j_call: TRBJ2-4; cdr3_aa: ASSLVDWGTLAKNIQY
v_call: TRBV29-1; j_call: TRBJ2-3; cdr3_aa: GVGTSGLSTDTQY
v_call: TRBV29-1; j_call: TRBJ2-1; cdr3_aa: SVEVKRAVF
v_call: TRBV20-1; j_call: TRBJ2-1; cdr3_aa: GASGRREQF
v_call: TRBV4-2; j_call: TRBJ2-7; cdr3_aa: ASSQAASVGYEQY
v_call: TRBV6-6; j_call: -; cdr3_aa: ASSRGLGSWTQY
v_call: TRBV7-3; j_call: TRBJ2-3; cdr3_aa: ASSFGLTLGTDTQY
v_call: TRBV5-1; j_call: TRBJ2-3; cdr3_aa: ASSLGLVLQSSTDTQY
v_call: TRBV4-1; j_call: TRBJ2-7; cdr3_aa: ASSQPGQGADEQY
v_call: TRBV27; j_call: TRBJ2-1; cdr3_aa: ASTFGRNSFLYNEQF
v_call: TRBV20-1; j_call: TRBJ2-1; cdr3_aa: SARAYTAYNEQF
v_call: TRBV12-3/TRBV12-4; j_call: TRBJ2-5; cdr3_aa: ASSFKGGETQY
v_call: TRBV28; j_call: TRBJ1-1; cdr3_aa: ASTGFPNTEAF
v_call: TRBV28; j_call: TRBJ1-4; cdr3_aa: ASSSPGTGIEKLF
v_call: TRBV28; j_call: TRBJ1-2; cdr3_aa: ATQRALGYGYT
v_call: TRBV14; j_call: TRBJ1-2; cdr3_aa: ASSQVTGGYT
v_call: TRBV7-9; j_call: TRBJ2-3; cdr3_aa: ASTGQGASSTDTQY
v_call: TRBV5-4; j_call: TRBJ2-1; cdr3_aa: ASSLNPTGSYNEQF
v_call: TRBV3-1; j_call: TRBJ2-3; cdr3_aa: TSSKAGITDTQY
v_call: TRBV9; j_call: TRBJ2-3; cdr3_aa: ASSVAVTDTQY
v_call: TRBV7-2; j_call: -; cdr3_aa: ASRGNRLQGETQY
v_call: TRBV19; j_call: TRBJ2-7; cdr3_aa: ATSSRDMYEQY
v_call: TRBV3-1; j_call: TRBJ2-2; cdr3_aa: ASSQGGWGRSNTGELF
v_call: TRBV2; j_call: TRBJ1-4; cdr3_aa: ASSEGETLNEKLF
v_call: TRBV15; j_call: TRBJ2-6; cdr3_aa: ATSRDSLIYSGANVLT
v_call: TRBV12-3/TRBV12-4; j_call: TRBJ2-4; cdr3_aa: ASSLGGTGLKNIQY
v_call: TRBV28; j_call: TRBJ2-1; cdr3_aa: ASSPAGNSYNEQF
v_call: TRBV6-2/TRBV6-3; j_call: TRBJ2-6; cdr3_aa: ASTRQGLSSGANVLT
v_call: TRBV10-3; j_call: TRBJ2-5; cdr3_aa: AIRKDREIQETQY
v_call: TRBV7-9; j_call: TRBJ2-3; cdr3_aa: ASSLDWWGQGTDTQY
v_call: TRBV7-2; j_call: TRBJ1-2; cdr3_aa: VSSFLKGQGPYGYT